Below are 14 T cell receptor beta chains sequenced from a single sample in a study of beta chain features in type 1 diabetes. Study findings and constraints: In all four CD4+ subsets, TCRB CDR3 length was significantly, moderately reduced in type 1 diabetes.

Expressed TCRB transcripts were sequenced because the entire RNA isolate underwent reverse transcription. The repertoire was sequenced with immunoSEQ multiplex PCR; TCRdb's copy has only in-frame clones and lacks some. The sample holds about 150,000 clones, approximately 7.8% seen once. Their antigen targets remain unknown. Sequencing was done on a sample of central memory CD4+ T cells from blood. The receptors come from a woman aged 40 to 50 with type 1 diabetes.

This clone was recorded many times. This CDR3 is CSVVPSRGKNIQYF. In DNA, the CDR3 is TGCAGCGTTGTACCTAGTCGGGGGAAAAACATTCAGTACTTC. This chain uses TRBV29-1 with TRBJ2-4; possible D gene TRBD2, 6 bases. The V end lost 4 bases, the J end lost 4 bases, and 14 bases lay between the germline ends. CDR3 length: 14 residues. CDR1 is SQVTM, CDR2 ANQGSEA, per germline.

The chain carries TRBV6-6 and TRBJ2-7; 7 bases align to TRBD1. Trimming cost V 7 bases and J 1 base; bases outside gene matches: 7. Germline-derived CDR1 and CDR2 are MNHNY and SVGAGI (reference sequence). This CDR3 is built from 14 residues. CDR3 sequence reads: CASTGTVSSYEQYF. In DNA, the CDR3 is TGTGCCAGCACCGGGACAGTCTCTTCCTACGAGCAGTACTTC.

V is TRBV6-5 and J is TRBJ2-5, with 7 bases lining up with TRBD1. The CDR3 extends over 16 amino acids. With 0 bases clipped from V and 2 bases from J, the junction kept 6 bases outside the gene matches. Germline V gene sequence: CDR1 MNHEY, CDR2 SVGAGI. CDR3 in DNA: TGTGCCAGCAGTTACTCGTGGGGACAGAGGCAAGAGACCCAGTACTTC. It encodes CASSYSWGQRQETQYF.

CDR3 sequence: CASSLDRGSEKLFF. CDR3 nucleotides: TGCGCCAGCAGCTTGGACAGGGGCAGTGAAAAACTGTTTTTT. V is TRBV5-1 and J is TRBJ1-4, with 7 bases matching TRBD1. There are 14 residues in the CDR3. J was trimmed by 7 bases and V by 0 bases; bases with no gene match: 3. Looked up from germline, CDR1 is SGHRS and CDR2 is YFSETQ. The variable domain in full, completed from reference TRBV5-1 and TRBJ1-4, reads KAGVTQTPRYLIKTRGQQVTLSCSPISGHRSVSWYQQTPGQGLQFLFEYFSETQRNKGNFPGRFSGRQFSNSRSEMNVSTLELGDSALYLCASSLDRGSEKLFFGSGTQLSVL.

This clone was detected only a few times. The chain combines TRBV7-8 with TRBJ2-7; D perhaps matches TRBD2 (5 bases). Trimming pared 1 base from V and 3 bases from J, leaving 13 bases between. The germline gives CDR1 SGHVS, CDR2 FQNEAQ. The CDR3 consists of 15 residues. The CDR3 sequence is CASSLGVGEDYEQYF. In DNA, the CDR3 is TGTGCCAGCAGCTTAGGTGTGGGAGAGGACTACGAGCAGTACTTC.

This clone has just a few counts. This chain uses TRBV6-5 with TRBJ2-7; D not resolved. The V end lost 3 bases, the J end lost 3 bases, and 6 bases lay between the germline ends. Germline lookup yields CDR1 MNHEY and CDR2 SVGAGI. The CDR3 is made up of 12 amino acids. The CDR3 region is CASSYRGYEQYF. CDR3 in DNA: TGTGCCAGCAGTTATCGAGGCTACGAGCAGTACTTC.

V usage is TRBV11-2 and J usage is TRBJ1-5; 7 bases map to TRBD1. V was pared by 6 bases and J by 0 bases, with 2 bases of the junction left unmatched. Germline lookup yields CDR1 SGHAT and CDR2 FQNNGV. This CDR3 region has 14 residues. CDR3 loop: CASSWTGSNQPQHF. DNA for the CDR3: TGTGCCAGCAGTTGGACAGGTAGCAATCAGCCCCAGCATTTT.

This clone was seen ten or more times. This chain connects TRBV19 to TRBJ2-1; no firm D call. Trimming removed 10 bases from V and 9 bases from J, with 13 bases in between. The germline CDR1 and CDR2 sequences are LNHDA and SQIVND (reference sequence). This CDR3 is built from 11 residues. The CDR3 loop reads CATFDLSEQFF. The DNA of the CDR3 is TGTGCCACCTTTGATCTGAGTGAGCAGTTCTTC. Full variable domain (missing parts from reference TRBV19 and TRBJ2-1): DGGITQSPKYLFRKEGQNVTLSCEQNLNHDAMYWYRQDPGQGLRLIYYSQIVNDFQKGDIAEGYSVSREKKESFPLTVTSAQKNPTAFYLCATFDLSEQFFGPGTRLTVL.

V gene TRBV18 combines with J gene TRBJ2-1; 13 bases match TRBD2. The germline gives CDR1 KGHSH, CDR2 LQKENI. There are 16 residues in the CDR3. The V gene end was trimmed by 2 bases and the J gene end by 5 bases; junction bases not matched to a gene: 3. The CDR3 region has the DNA TGTGCCAGCTCACCAGGACTAGCGGGAGATCACAATGAGCAGTTCTTC. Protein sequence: CASSPGLAGDHNEQFF. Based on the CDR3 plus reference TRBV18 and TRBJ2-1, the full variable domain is NAGVMQNPRHLVRRRGQEARLRCSPMKGHSHVYWYRQLPEEGLKFMVYLQKENIIDESGMPKERFSAEFPKEGPSILRIQQVVRGDSAAYFCASSPGLAGDHNEQFFGPGTRLTVL.

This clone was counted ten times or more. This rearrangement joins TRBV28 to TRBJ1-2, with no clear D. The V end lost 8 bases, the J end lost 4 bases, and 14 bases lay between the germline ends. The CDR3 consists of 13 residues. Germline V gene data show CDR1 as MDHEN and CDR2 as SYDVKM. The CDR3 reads CASATTWPYGYTF. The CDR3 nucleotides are TGTGCCAGCGCCACCACGTGGCCCTATGGCTACACCTTC.

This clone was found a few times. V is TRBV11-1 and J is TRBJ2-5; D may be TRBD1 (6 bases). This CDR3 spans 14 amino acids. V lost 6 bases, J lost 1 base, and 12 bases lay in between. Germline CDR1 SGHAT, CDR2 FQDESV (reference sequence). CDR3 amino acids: CASSRQVGQETQYF. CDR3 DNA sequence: TGTGCCAGCAGTCGACAGGTGGGCCAAGAGACCCAGTACTTC. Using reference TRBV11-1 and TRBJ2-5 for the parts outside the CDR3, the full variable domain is EAEVAQSPRYKITEKSQAVAFWCDPISGHATLYWYRQILGQGPELLVQFQDESVVDDSQLPKDRFSAERLKGVDSTLKIQPAELGDSAMYLCASSRQVGQETQYFGPGTRLLVL.

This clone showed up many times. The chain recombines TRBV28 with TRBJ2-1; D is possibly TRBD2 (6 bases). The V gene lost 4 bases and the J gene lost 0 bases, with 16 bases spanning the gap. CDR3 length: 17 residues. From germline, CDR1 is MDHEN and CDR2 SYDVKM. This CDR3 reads CASSSHAGGSSYNEQFF. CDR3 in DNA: TGTGCCAGCAGTTCCCATGCCGGGGGAAGCTCCTACAATGAGCAGTTCTTC.

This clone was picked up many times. The CDR3 protein is CASAWPAGRGQETQYF. The CDR3 nucleotides read TGTGCCAGCGCTTGGCCCGCAGGAAGGGGGCAAGAGACCCAGTACTTC. This chain connects TRBV6-6 to TRBJ2-5; TRBD1 might be the D (6 bases). Trimming removed 8 bases from V and 2 bases from J, with 21 bases in between. CDR1 and CDR2 (germline): MNHNY, SVGAGI (reference sequence). This CDR3 is 16 amino acids long.

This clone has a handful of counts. In DNA form, the CDR3 reads TGTGCCAGTAGTAGTACCACAGGGGGCGAGCAGTACTTC. It translates to CASSSTTGGEQYF. The chain recombines TRBV19 with TRBJ2-7; 8 positions agree with TRBD1. Unmatched junction bases numbered 5, after V lost 4 bases and J lost 6 bases. Looked up from germline, CDR1 is LNHDA and CDR2 is SQIVND (reference sequence). CDR3 size: 13 residues.